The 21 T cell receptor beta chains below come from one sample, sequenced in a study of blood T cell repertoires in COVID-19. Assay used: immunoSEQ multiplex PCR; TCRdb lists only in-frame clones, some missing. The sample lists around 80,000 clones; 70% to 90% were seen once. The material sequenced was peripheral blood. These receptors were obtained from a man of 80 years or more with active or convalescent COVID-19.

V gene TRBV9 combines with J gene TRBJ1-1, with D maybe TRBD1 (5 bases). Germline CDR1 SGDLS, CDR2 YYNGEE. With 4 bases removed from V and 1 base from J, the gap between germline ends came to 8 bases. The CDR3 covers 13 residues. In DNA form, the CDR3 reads TGTGCCAGCAGCTCCGGACAGAACACTGAAGCTTTCTTT. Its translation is CASSSGQNTEAFF.

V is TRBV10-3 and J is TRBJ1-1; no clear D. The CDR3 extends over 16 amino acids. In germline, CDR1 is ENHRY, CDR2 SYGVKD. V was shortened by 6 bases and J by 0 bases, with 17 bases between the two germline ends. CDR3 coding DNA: TGTGCCATCAGCGCCTCCCGGGGAAATATGAACACTGAAGCTTTCTTT. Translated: CAISASRGNMNTEAFF.

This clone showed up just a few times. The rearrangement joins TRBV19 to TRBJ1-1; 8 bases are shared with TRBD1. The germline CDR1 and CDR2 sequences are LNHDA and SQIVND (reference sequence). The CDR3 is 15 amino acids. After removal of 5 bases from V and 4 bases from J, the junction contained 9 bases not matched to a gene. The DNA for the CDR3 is TGTGCCAGTAGTGTGGGGACAGGAGGAGCCACTGAAGCTTTCTTT. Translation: CASSVGTGGATEAFF.

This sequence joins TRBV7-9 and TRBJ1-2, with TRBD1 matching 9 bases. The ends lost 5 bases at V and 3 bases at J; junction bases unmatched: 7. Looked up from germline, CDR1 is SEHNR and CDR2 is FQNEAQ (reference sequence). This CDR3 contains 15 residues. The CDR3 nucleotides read TGTGCCAGCAGCACCCTACAGGGGGCCTACTATGGCTACACCTTC. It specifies CASSTLQGAYYGYTF.

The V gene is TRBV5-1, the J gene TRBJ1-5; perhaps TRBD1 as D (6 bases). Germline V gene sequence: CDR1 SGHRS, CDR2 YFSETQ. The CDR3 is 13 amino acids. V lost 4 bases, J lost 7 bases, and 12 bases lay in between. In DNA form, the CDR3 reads TGCGCCAGCAGCGAAACAGGGAACCAGCCCCAGCATTTT. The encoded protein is CASSETGNQPQHF. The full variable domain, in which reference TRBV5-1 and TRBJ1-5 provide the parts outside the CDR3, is KAGVTQTPRYLIKTRGQQVTLSCSPISGHRSVSWYQQTPGQGLQFLFEYFSETQRNKGNFPGRFSGRQFSNSRSEMNVSTLELGDSALYLCASSETGNQPQHFGDGTRLSIL.

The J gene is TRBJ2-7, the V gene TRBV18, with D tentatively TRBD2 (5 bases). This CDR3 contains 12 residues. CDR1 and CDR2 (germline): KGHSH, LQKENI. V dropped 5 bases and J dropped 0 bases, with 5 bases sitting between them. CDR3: CASSTSSYEQYV. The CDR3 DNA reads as TGTGCCAGCTCAACTAGCTCCTACGAGCAGTACGTC.

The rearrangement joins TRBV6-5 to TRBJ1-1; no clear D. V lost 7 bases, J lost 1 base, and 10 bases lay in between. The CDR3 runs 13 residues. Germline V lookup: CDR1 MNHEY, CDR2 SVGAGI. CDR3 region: CASIRDENTEAFF. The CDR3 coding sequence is TGTGCCAGCATTCGGGATGAGAACACTGAAGCTTTCTTT.

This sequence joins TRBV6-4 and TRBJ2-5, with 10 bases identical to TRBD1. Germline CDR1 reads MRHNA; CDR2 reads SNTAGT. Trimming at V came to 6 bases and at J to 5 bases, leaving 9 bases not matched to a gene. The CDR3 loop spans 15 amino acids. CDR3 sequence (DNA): TGTGCCAGCAGCGTTAACCCGGGACAGGGGGAGACCCAGTACTTC. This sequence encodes CASSVNPGQGETQYF.

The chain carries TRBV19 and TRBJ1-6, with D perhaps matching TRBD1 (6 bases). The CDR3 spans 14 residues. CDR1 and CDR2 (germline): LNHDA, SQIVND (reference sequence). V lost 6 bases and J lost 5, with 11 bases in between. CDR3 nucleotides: TGTGCCAGTAGGACGGACAGAGATAATTCACCCCTCCACTTT. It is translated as CASRTDRDNSPLHF.

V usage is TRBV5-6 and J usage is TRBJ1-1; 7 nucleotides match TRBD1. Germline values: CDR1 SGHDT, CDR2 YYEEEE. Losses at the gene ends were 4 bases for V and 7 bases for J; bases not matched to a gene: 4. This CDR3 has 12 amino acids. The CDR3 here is CASSVGQFEAFF. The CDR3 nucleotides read TGTGCCAGCAGCGTGGGACAGTTTGAAGCTTTCTTT.

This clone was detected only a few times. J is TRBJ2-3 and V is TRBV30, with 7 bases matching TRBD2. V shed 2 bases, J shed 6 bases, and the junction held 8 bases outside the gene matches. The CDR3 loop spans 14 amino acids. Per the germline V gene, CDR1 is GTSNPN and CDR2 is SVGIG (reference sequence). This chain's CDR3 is CAWSPSGPADTQYF. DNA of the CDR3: TGTGCCTGGAGTCCTAGCGGCCCAGCCGATACGCAGTATTTT.

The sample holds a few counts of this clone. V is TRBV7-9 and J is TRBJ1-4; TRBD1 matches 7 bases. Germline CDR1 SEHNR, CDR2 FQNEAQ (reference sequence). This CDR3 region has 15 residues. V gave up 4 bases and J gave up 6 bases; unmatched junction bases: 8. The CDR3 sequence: CASSSPYGTDEKLFF. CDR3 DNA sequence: TGTGCCAGCAGCTCGCCCTACGGGACAGATGAAAAACTGTTTTTT.

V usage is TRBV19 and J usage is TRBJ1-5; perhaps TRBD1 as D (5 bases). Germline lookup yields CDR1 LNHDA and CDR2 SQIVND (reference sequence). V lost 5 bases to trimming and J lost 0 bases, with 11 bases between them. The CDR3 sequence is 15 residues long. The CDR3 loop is CASSSLGGSNQPQHF. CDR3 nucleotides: TGTGCCAGTAGTTCCTTGGGGGGTAGCAATCAGCCCCAGCATTTT.

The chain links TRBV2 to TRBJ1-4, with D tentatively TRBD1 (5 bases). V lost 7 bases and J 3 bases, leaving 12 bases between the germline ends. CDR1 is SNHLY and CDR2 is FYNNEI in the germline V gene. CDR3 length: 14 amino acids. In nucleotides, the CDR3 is TGTGCCAGCAACTCCGGACACTCTAATGAAAAACTGTTTTTT. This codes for CASNSGHSNEKLFF.

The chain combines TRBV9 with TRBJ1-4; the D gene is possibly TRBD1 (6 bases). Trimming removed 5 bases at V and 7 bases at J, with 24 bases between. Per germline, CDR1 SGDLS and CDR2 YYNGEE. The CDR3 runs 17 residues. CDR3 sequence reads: CASSPPVGHGDFEKLFF. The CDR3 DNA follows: TGTGCCAGCAGTCCACCCGTGGGACACGGAGACTTTGAAAAACTGTTTTTT. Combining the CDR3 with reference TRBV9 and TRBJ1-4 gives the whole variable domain DSGVTQTPKHLITATGQRVTLRCSPRSGDLSVYWYQQSLDQGLQFLIQYYNGEERAKGNILERFSAQQFPDLHSELNLSSLELGDSALYFCASSPPVGHGDFEKLFFGSGTQLSVL.

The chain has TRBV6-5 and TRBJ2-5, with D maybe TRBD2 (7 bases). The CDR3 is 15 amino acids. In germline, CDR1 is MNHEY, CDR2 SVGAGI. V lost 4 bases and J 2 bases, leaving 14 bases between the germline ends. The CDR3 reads CASSLGGAGQETQYF. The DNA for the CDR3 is TGTGCCAGCAGTTTGGGGGGGGCTGGACAAGAGACCCAGTACTTC.

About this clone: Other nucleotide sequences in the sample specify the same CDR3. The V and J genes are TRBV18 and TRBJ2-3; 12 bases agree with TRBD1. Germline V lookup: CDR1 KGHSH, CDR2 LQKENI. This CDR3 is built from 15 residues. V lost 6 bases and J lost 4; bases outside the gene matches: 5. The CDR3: CASSPGTGGADTQYF. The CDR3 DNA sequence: TGTGCCAGCTCCCCCGGGACAGGGGGCGCAGATACGCAGTATTTT. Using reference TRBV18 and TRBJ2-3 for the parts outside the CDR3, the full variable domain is NAGVMQNPRHLVRRRGQEARLRCSPMKGHSHVYWYRQLPEEGLKFMVYLQKENIIDESGMPKERFSAEFPKEGPSILRIQQVVRGDSAAYFCASSPGTGGADTQYFGPGTRLTVL.

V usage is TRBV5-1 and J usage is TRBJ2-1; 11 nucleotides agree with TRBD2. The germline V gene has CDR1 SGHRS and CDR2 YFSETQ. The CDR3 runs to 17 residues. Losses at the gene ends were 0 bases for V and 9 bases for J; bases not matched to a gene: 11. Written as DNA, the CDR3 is TGCGCCAGCAGCTTGGCCCCAACTAGCGGGAGTATGGCTGAGCAGTTCTTC. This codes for CASSLAPTSGSMAEQFF.

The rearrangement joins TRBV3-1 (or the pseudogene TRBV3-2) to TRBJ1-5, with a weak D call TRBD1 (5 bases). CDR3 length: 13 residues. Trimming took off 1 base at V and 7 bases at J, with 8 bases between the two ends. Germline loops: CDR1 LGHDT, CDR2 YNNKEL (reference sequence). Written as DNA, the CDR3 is TGTGCCAGCAGCCAAGGGGGGGAACAGCCCCAGCATTTT. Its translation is CASSQGGEQPQHF.

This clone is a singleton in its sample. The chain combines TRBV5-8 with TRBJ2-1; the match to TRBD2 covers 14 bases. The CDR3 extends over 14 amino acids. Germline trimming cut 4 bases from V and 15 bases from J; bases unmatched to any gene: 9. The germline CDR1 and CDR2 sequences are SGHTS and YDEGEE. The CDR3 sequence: CASSPRLAGGPRFF. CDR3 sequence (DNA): TGTGCCAGCAGCCCCAGACTAGCGGGAGGGCCGCGGTTCTTC.

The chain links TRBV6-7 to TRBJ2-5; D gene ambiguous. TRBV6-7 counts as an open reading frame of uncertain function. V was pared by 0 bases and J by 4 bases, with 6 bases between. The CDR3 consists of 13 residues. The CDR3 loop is CASSYSRSETQYF. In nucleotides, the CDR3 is TGTGCCAGCAGTTACTCTCGGTCAGAGACCCAGTACTTC.